A single sample gave rise to the 28 T cell receptor beta chains below, sequenced in a study of cytomegalovirus exposure and HLA in healthy donors. Clones were read by immunoSEQ multiplex PCR, and TCRdb kept only the in-frame ones, dropping some. The sample holds 55,000 to 85,000 clones, about 94% seen once. Source material: PBMCs. The receptors were sampled from a woman aged 18-30 years in good health and CMV-seronegative.

This clone is a singleton in its sample. The rearrangement links TRBV19 to TRBJ2-3, with 13 bases aligning to TRBD2. J was trimmed by 1 base and V by 3 bases; bases with no gene match: 4. CDR3 length: 17 residues. CDR1 is LNHDA, CDR2 SQIVND, per germline (reference sequence). Written as DNA, the CDR3 is TGTGCCAGTAGTATGTCACTAGCGGGGGGGGGCACAGATACGCAGTATTTT. Translation: CASSMSLAGGGTDTQYF.

The chain couples TRBV20-1 to TRBJ2-3; D gene unclear. The CDR3 runs to 11 residues. Trimming removed 5 bases at V and 7 bases at J, with 10 bases between. The germline CDR1 and CDR2 sequences are DFQATT and SNEGSKA (reference sequence). The CDR3 protein is CSAPLPYTQYF. CDR3 sequence (DNA): TGCAGTGCTCCACTACCCTATACGCAGTATTTT.

This clone was found a few times. The rearrangement links TRBV4-2 to TRBJ2-5; 11 bases are shared with TRBD2. CDR3 size: 15 residues. In germline, CDR1 is LGHNA, CDR2 YNFKEQ. V lost 4 bases and J lost 4; bases outside the gene matches: 5. CDR3 sequence (DNA): TGTGCCAGCAGCCCACTAGCGGGGGTTGGAGAGACCCAGTACTTC. Translating gives CASSPLAGVGETQYF.

The V and J genes are TRBV2 and TRBJ2-1; maybe TRBD2 (6 bases). Trimming shortened V by 4 bases and J by 0 bases, and 7 bases separated the two germline ends. In germline, CDR1 is SNHLY, CDR2 FYNNEI. The CDR3 runs 14 residues. CDR3 sequence (DNA): TGTGCCAGCAGTGGGGGGGTCTCCTACAATGAGCAGTTCTTC. Protein product: CASSGGVSYNEQFF.

The gene calls are TRBV6-6 and TRBJ1-2, with D maybe TRBD1 (5 bases). This CDR3 comprises 13 residues. V was trimmed by 2 bases and J by 4 bases, leaving 8 bases between them. The germline V gene encodes CDR1 MNHNY and CDR2 SVGAGI (reference sequence). As DNA, the CDR3 is TGTGCCAGCAGTTACGAGGGACTCTATGGCTACACCTTC. It specifies CASSYEGLYGYTF.

This clone was detected only once. This CDR3 is CASSLRGTGELFF. The CDR3 DNA reads as TGTGCCAGCAGCTTAAGGGGCACCGGGGAGCTGTTTTTT. The rearrangement joins TRBV11-3 to TRBJ2-2, with a possible D match to TRBD1 (5 bases). The CDR3 sequence is 13 residues long. Trimming cost V 2 bases and J 4 bases, with 5 bases left between them. CDR1 is SGHNT and CDR2 is YENEEA in the germline V gene.

This chain connects TRBV7-9 to TRBJ2-1, with D uncertain. V lost 7 bases and J 4 bases, leaving 5 bases between the germline ends. There are 11 residues in the CDR3. Germline CDR1 and CDR2: SEHNR and FQNEAQ (reference sequence). CDR3 region: CASTQYNEQFF. In DNA form, the CDR3 reads TGTGCCAGCACCCAATACAATGAGCAGTTCTTC.

The rearrangement joins TRBV7-2 to TRBJ2-1; 7 positions match TRBD2. Germline values: CDR1 SGHTA, CDR2 FQGNSA. The CDR3 runs to 14 residues. J was trimmed by 9 bases and V by 5 bases; bases with no gene match: 10. Here the CDR3 reads CASSAQTSFTEQFF. The CDR3 coding sequence is TGTGCCAGCAGCGCCCAGACTAGCTTTACTGAGCAGTTCTTC.

The chain carries TRBV7-9 and TRBJ2-3, with D hard to call. V lost 5 bases and J 0 bases, leaving 9 bases between the germline ends. Germline V gene data show CDR1 as SEHNR and CDR2 as FQNEAQ (reference sequence). The CDR3 spans 14 residues. CDR3 in amino acids: CASSQTSSTDTQYF. Here the CDR3 DNA reads TGTGCCAGCAGCCAAACCAGTAGCACAGATACGCAGTATTTT.

J is TRBJ1-1 and V is TRBV6-5, with a possible D match to TRBD1 (6 bases). Germline assignment: CDR1 MNHEY and CDR2 SVGAGI. The V end was cut by 0 bases, the J end by 5 bases, with 10 bases between. This CDR3 contains 14 residues. CDR3 region: CASSYSGGGTEAFF. The CDR3 nucleotides read TGTGCCAGCAGTTACTCAGGGGGAGGGACTGAAGCTTTCTTT.

J is TRBJ2-1 and V is TRBV7-9, with 9 positions matching TRBD2. Trimming took 5 bases from V and 8 from J; bases not matched to a gene: 10. The CDR3 totals 15 residues. CDR1 and CDR2 (germline): SEHNR, FQNEAQ (reference sequence). CDR3 protein: CASSLQAGGLDEQFF. The CDR3 DNA is TGTGCCAGCAGCCTTCAAGCGGGGGGCTTGGATGAGCAGTTCTTC.

V gene TRBV7-8 combines with J gene TRBJ1-2, with 7 bases aligning to TRBD1. From germline, CDR1 is SGHVS and CDR2 FQNEAQ. With 5 bases clipped from V and 5 bases from J, the junction kept 11 bases outside the gene matches. The CDR3 covers 15 residues. The CDR3 DNA is TGTGCCAGCAGCCCCCGGGTAGGGGACAGTTATGGCTACACCTTC. Translation gives CASSPRVGDSYGYTF.

The chain joins TRBV10-3 to TRBJ1-2, with 9 bases aligning to TRBD1. Germline CDR1 is ENHRY and CDR2 is SYGVKD. After removal of 7 bases from V and 4 bases from J, the junction contained 4 bases not matched to a gene. CDR3 length: 13 amino acids. Here the CDR3 reads CAITSDRGYGYTF. The CDR3 DNA reads TGTGCCATCACATCGGACAGGGGCTATGGCTACACCTTC.

V usage is TRBV7-2 and J usage is TRBJ2-5; no reliable D call. Germline V gives CDR1 SGHTA, CDR2 FQGNSA. The CDR3 is made up of 11 amino acids. V shed 3 bases and J shed 5 bases, with 4 bases lying between them. The CDR3 region has the DNA TGTGCCAGCAGCTTCGGGGAGACCCAGTACTTC. As protein: CASSFGETQYF.

The CDR3 protein is CASRPGTSGGPSTDTQYF. The CDR3, as DNA: TGTGCCAGCAGGCCAGGGACTAGCGGGGGGCCTAGCACAGATACGCAGTATTTT. The chain couples TRBV13 to TRBJ2-3; 15 nucleotides match TRBD2. The germline V gene encodes CDR1 PRHDT and CDR2 FYEKMQ (reference sequence). This CDR3 comprises 18 residues. V was pared by 6 bases and J by 0 bases, with 7 bases of the junction left unmatched.

The chain recombines TRBV4-1 with TRBJ1-2; 9 bases map to TRBD1. The J segment lost 6 bases and the V segment lost 5 bases, leaving 4 bases of the junction unmatched. CDR3 length: 13 residues. Per the germline V gene, CDR1 is MGHRA and CDR2 is YSYEKL. This CDR3 reads CASSTTGGDGYTF. CDR3 bases: TGCGCCAGCAGCACTACAGGGGGCGATGGCTACACCTTC.

The V and J genes are TRBV13 and TRBJ2-3, with TRBD2 identical over 10 bases. V lost 1 base, J lost 1 base, and 5 bases stayed unmatched. Looked up from germline, CDR1 is PRHDT and CDR2 is FYEKMQ (reference sequence). CDR3 length: 17 amino acids. The CDR3 DNA reads as TGTGCCAGCAGCTTAGCCCCCAGCGGGGGGGGCACAGATACGCAGTATTTT. Its protein is CASSLAPSGGGTDTQYF. Drawing the rest from reference TRBV13 and TRBJ2-3, the complete variable domain is AAGVIQSPRHLIKEKRETATLKCYPIPRHDTVYWYQQGPGQDPQFLISFYEKMQSDKGSIPDRFSAQQFSDYHSELNMSSLELGDSALYFCASSLAPSGGGTDTQYFGPGTRLTVL.

This chain connects TRBV7-3 to TRBJ1-2; D is undetermined. V was clipped by 1 base and J by 6 bases, with 15 bases between them. Germline V gives CDR1 SGHTA, CDR2 FQGTGA. CDR3 length equals 15 residues. CDR3 sequence (DNA): TGTGCCAGCAGCTTAAACCCCGGTTCTCTGGATGGCTACACCTTC. Its protein is CASSLNPGSLDGYTF.

This chain links TRBV4-1 with TRBJ2-7, with 11 bases aligning to TRBD1. The V segment lost 0 bases and the J segment 7 bases; nucleotides outside the gene matches: 14. CDR1 and CDR2 from the germline V gene are MGHRA and YSYEKL. This CDR3 is 18 amino acids long. The CDR3 DNA follows: TGCGCCAGCAGCCAAGAAGGCCCCGAAGGGACAGGGGGACGGGAGCAGTACTTC. Translation gives CASSQEGPEGTGGREQYF.

J is TRBJ2-7 and V is TRBV21-1; TRBD2, the table's D call, was not compared with the DNA. TRBV21-1 is a pseudogene segment. This CDR3 spans 15 amino acids. Here the CDR3 reads CASSKAGRGCREQYF. As DNA, the CDR3 is TGTGCCAGCAGCAAAGCGGGGAGGGGGTGTCGCGAGCAGTACTTC.

This clone was picked up one time. V usage is TRBV19 and J usage is TRBJ2-1; TRBD2 matches at 10 bases. The germline V gene encodes CDR1 LNHDA and CDR2 SQIVND (reference sequence). CDR3 length equals 14 residues. The V gene end was trimmed by 5 bases and the J gene end by 9 bases; junction bases not matched to a gene: 7. For the CDR3, the DNA is TGTGCCAGTAGTCCGGACAGGACTAGCGGTGAGCAGTTCTTC. Translated: CASSPDRTSGEQFF.

V and J are TRBV19 and TRBJ1-5; maybe TRBD1 (5 bases). The CDR3 extends over 16 amino acids. V shed 6 bases and J shed 2 bases, with 17 bases lying between them. The V gene's germline CDR1 is LNHDA and CDR2 SQIVND (reference sequence). The CDR3 loop reads CASRQKRGIRNQPQHF. In DNA form, the CDR3 reads TGTGCCAGTAGACAAAAACGGGGGATTCGCAATCAGCCCCAGCATTTT.

This chain links TRBV5-6 with TRBJ2-7; 8 bases are a match to TRBD2. V trimming: 4 bases; J trimming: 5 bases; junction bases outside the gene matches: 11. Per germline, CDR1 SGHDT and CDR2 YYEEEE. The CDR3 is 15 amino acids. DNA for the CDR3: TGTGCCAGCAGCCTCGGGACTAGGGGCGTCGACGAGCAGTACTTC. This encodes CASSLGTRGVDEQYF.

The CDR3 DNA reads as TGTGCCAGCAGGCGGGCTAACTATGGCTACACCTTC. Translation: CASRRANYGYTF. V and J are TRBV27 and TRBJ1-2; D unresolved. Germline CDR1 reads MNHEY; CDR2 reads SMNVEV (reference sequence). The CDR3 spans 12 residues. V shed 6 bases and J shed 0 bases, with 5 bases lying between them.

CDR3 sequence: CASSQDSQAQETQYF. The CDR3, as DNA: TGTGCCAGCAGCCAAGATTCGCAGGCCCAAGAGACCCAGTACTTC. V gene TRBV4-2 combines with J gene TRBJ2-5; D is ambiguous. The germline V and J ends were trimmed by 0 bases and 1 base, with 9 bases remaining between them. Germline loops: CDR1 LGHNA, CDR2 YNFKEQ. The CDR3 runs 15 residues.

The V gene is TRBV30, the J gene TRBJ2-7, with 9 bases that match TRBD2. The trim removed 4 bases at V and 6 bases at J, leaving 4 bases unmatched. CDR3 length equals 12 residues. Germline CDR1 and CDR2: GTSNPN and SVGIG (reference sequence). The CDR3 DNA sequence: TGTGCCTGGAAAGCGGGAGGCGTCGAGCAGTACTTC. Amino acids: CAWKAGGVEQYF.

The V gene is TRBV6-1, the J gene TRBJ1-1; tentatively, D is TRBD1 (5 bases). V lost 7 bases and J lost 8, with 14 bases in between. Looked up from germline, CDR1 is MNHNS and CDR2 is SASEGT. The CDR3 is 12 residues long. CDR3 loop: CASTTWGREAFF. The CDR3, as DNA: TGTGCCAGCACCACCTGGGGCAGGGAAGCTTTCTTT.

The V and J genes are TRBV15 and TRBJ2-7, with 9 bases aligning to TRBD2. J was trimmed by 6 bases and V by 3 bases; bases with no gene match: 9. Germline V gives CDR1 LNHNV, CDR2 YYDKDF (reference sequence). The CDR3 is made up of 15 amino acids. CDR3 residues: CATSSWGSSGTEQYF. DNA of the CDR3: TGTGCCACCAGCAGTTGGGGGTCTAGCGGGACCGAGCAGTACTTC.